The sequence of this TCR beta chain was determined in a study of blood T cell repertoires in COVID-19. CDR1 SNHLY and CDR2 FYNNEI come from the germline V gene. J gave up 7 bases and V 3 bases, and 6 bases lay outside the gene matches. The CDR3 is 15 amino acids. Original methodology: The assay estimated nucleated cells by amplifying reference gene primers. Clones were read by immunoSEQ multiplex PCR, and TCRdb kept only the in-frame ones, dropping some. V, J and clone size reflect that table, while D and trimming were determined from the DNA. The table includes a few hundred thousand clones, about nine tenths detected once.

The sample was peripheral blood. The sequence derives from a woman in her thirties or forties who had recovered from COVID-19. The chain couples TRBV2 to TRBJ1-6; 7 nucleotides match TRBD1. In DNA, the CDR3 is TGTGCCAGCAGTGATCTTGGGACAGAGAATTCACCCCTCCACTTT. It translates to CASSDLGTENSPLHF. The whole variable domain, filled in from reference TRBV2 and TRBJ1-6, reads EPEVTQTPSHQVTQMGQEVILRCVPISNHLYFYWYRQILGQKVEFLVSFYNNEISEKSEIFDDQFSVERPDGSNFTLKIRSTKLEDSAMYFCASSDLGTENSPLHFGNGTRLTVT.